Described below is a single T cell receptor (beta chain) sequence and its context. The CDR3 is made up of 15 amino acids. V shed 7 bases, J shed 6 bases, and the junction held 9 bases outside the gene matches. Germline CDR1 and CDR2: LNHDA and SQIVND (reference sequence). Authors' methods: For nucleated cells, counts were estimated from reference gene primer amplification. The protocol was immunoSEQ multiplex PCR, while the TCRdb copy is restricted to in-frame clones and leaves out a portion. The V and J calls and clone size come from that table; D and trimming were worked out from the DNA. The profile shows about 63,000 clones, about 73% of them singletons. This entry is derived from a study of blood T cell repertoires in COVID-19. About the study: COVID-19 samples collected from the United States, Italy and Spain covered acute and convalescent phases. PBMCs, B-cell-depleted T cells, or T cells provided the cDNA or gDNA that made up the material.

The V call is TRBV19, the J call TRBJ2-1, with 10 nucleotides matching TRBD2. This clonotype was sampled from a woman older than 75 with acute or convalescent COVID-19. The sequencing input was peripheral blood. Written as DNA, the CDR3 is TGTGCCAGTACCGATCGAGCGGGAGGGCCCAATGAGCAGTTCTTC. Protein: CASTDRAGGPNEQFF.